This entry features one T cell receptor (beta chain) sequence. As processed by the authors: Using reference gene primer amplification, nucleated cell counts were estimated. Using immunoSEQ multiplex PCR, the repertoire was profiled, and TCRdb retains in-frame clones only, with some absent. V and J calls plus clone size are reproduced from that table; the DNA served to infer D and trimming. The sample holds around 97,000 clones, approximately 84% seen once. The CDR3 totals 16 residues. Germline V gene data show CDR1 as MDHEN and CDR2 as SYDVKM. V shed 10 bases and J shed 6 bases, with 25 bases lying between them. This record comes from a study of blood T cell repertoires in COVID-19.

The TCR comes from a man aged 70-80 years with acute or convalescent COVID-19. Sequencing was done on a sample of peripheral blood. This chain connects TRBV28 to TRBJ2-1; tentatively, D is TRBD2 (7 bases). Written as DNA, the CDR3 is TGTGCCACCCATGGGGGGGGCGTGAACCGGGGCAATGAGCAGTTCTTC. Residues: CATHGGGVNRGNEQFF.